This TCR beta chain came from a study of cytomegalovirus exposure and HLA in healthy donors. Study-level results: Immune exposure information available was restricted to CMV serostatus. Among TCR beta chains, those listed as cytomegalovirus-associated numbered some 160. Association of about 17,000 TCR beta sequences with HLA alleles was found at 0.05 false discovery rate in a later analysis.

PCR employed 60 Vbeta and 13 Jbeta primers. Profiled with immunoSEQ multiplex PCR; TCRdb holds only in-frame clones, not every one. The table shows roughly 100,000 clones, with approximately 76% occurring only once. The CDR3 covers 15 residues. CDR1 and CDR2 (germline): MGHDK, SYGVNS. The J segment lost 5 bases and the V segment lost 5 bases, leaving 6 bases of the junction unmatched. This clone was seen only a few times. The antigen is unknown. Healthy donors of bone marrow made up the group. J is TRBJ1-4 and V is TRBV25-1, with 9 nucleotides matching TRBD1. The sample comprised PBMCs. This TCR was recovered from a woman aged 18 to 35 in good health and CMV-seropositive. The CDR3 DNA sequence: TGTGCCAGCAGTAAGGGACAGGGAGGCAATGAAAAACTGTTTTTT. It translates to CASSKGQGGNEKLFF.